Listed below are T cell receptor beta chains from one sample, sequenced in a study of lymphopenia after photon versus proton radiotherapy. Profiling relied on immunoSEQ multiplex PCR, and the TCRdb table lists in-frame clones only, not all of them. The sample yields 70,000 or so clones, approximately 90% seen once. This sample comprised peripheral blood, obtained from a patient treated with photon-based radiotherapy. These receptor sequences come from a woman between 40 and 55 years old with cholangiocarcinoma. CDR3s include the opening cysteine and the closing phenylalanine or tryptophan. Each record gives: clone size, D gene, V gene, J gene, CDR3 protein, CDR3 DNA. A D gene is named only where the DNA matches it firmly. Size is omitted from some rows. Given values are once, few, many or a class for expanded clones.

clone_size: NA; d_call: TRBD1; v_call: TRBV28; j_call: TRBJ2-7; cdr3_aa: CASTDRQGRTYEQYF; cdr3_nt: TGTGCCAGCACCGACCGACAGGGGAGGACCTACGAGCAGTACTTC
clone_size: NA; d_call: TRBD1; v_call: TRBV5-5; j_call: TRBJ1-4; cdr3_aa: CASSLSLGQGAGKLFF; cdr3_nt: TGTGCCAGCAGCTTAAGTTTGGGACAGGGGGCCGGAAAACTGTTTTTT
clone_size: NA; d_call: TRBD1; v_call: TRBV5-4; j_call: TRBJ2-7; cdr3_aa: CASAWETGGYEQYF; cdr3_nt: TGTGCCAGCGCTTGGGAGACAGGGGGCTACGAGCAGTACTTC
clone_size: NA; d_call: NA; v_call: TRBV5-6; j_call: TRBJ2-7; cdr3_aa: CASSGTDRGRYEQYF; cdr3_nt: TGTGCCAGCAGCGGGACTGACCGGGGTAGATACGAGCAGTACTTC
clone_size: NA; d_call: NA; v_call: TRBV9; j_call: TRBJ2-2; cdr3_aa: CASSVASGRAGTGELFF; cdr3_nt: TGTGCCAGCAGCGTAGCCTCGGGAAGGGCGGGCACCGGGGAGCTGTTTTTT
clone_size: NA; d_call: TRBD2; v_call: TRBV10-2; j_call: TRBJ2-6; cdr3_aa: CASSGFLAGGPSSGANVLTF; cdr3_nt: TGCGCCAGCAGTGGGTTCCTAGCGGGAGGGCCCTCGTCTGGGGCCAACGTCCTGACTTTC
clone_size: NA; d_call: NA; v_call: TRBV14; j_call: TRBJ2-7; cdr3_aa: CASSQVSGQYF; cdr3_nt: TGTGCCAGCAGCCAAGTCTCGGGGCAGTACTTC
clone_size: NA; d_call: NA; v_call: TRBV11-2; j_call: TRBJ2-7; cdr3_aa: CASSMTAGGEQYF; cdr3_nt: TGTGCCAGCAGCATGACCGCCGGTGGCGAGCAGTACTTC
clone_size: NA; d_call: NA; v_call: TRBV11-2; j_call: TRBJ2-7; cdr3_aa: CASSLSGGHEQYF; cdr3_nt: TGTGCCAGCAGCTTATCAGGGGGGCACGAGCAGTACTTC
clone_size: NA; d_call: TRBD1; v_call: TRBV28; j_call: TRBJ2-6; cdr3_aa: CASRTGDSSGANVLTF; cdr3_nt: TGTGCCAGCAGGACAGGGGATTCCTCTGGGGCCAACGTCCTGACTTTC
clone_size: NA; d_call: TRBD1; v_call: TRBV7-9; j_call: TRBJ1-5; cdr3_aa: CASSHGQGVRQPQHF; cdr3_nt: TGTGCCAGCAGCCATGGACAGGGGGTCCGTCAGCCCCAGCATTTT
clone_size: NA; d_call: TRBD1; v_call: TRBV29-1; j_call: TRBJ2-7; cdr3_aa: CSVTLRTGTFYEQYF; cdr3_nt: TGCAGCGTGACCCTCCGGACAGGGACCTTTTACGAGCAGTACTTC
clone_size: NA; d_call: NA; v_call: TRBV19; j_call: TRBJ1-5; cdr3_aa: CASSAQVNQPQHF; cdr3_nt: TGTGCCAGTAGTGCACAGGTAAATCAGCCCCAGCATTTT
clone_size: NA; d_call: NA; v_call: TRBV9; j_call: TRBJ2-5; cdr3_aa: CASSSSREGTQYF; cdr3_nt: TGTGCCAGCAGCTCCAGCCGGGAAGGGACCCAGTACTTC
clone_size: NA; d_call: NA; v_call: TRBV29-1; j_call: TRBJ1-2; cdr3_aa: CSVTPDGYGYTF; cdr3_nt: TGCAGCGTGACCCCTGACGGTTATGGCTACACCTTC
clone_size: NA; d_call: NA; v_call: TRBV19; j_call: TRBJ2-6; cdr3_aa: CASSPVPLVLTF; cdr3_nt: TGTGCCAGTAGTCCAGTCCCCCTAGTCCTGACTTTC
clone_size: NA; d_call: NA; v_call: TRBV28; j_call: TRBJ2-7; cdr3_aa: CASSSPWVRGAEEQYF; cdr3_nt: TGTGCCAGCAGTTCCCCATGGGTACGGGGGGCAGAAGAGCAGTACTTC
clone_size: NA; d_call: NA; v_call: TRBV6-5; j_call: TRBJ2-7; cdr3_aa: CASSYSTLSLPNEQYF; cdr3_nt: TGTGCCAGCAGTTACTCGACACTATCCCTTCCTAACGAGCAGTACTTC
clone_size: NA; d_call: NA; v_call: TRBV19; j_call: TRBJ1-3; cdr3_aa: CASHPGVLSGNTIYF; cdr3_nt: TGTGCCAGTCACCCCGGGGTACTCTCTGGAAACACCATATATTTT
clone_size: NA; d_call: NA; v_call: TRBV7-9; j_call: TRBJ2-3; cdr3_aa: CASSFTVADTQYF; cdr3_nt: TGTGCCAGCAGCTTCACAGTCGCAGATACGCAGTATTTT
clone_size: NA; d_call: NA; v_call: TRBV7-9; j_call: TRBJ1-1; cdr3_aa: CASSLASGPREAFF; cdr3_nt: TGTGCCAGCAGCTTAGCGAGTGGACCCCGTGAAGCTTTCTTT
clone_size: NA; d_call: TRBD2; v_call: TRBV29-1; j_call: TRBJ2-7; cdr3_aa: CSVVGGYEQYF; cdr3_nt: TGCAGCGTTGTCGGGGGGTACGAGCAGTACTTC
clone_size: NA; d_call: TRBD2; v_call: TRBV5-4; j_call: TRBJ2-2; cdr3_aa: CASSLGGLAGGPPGELFF; cdr3_nt: TGTGCCAGCAGCTTGGGGGGACTAGCGGGAGGTCCCCCCGGGGAGCTGTTTTTT
clone_size: NA; d_call: NA; v_call: TRBV5-6; j_call: TRBJ1-2; cdr3_aa: CASRSGHLKTNYGYTF; cdr3_nt: TGTGCCAGCAGATCTGGACACCTGAAGACTAACTATGGCTACACCTTC
clone_size: NA; d_call: NA; v_call: TRBV18; j_call: TRBJ1-2; cdr3_aa: CASSTPGGYGYTF; cdr3_nt: TGTGCCAGCTCCACGCCGGGGGGCTATGGCTACACCTTC
clone_size: NA; d_call: NA; v_call: TRBV6-6; j_call: TRBJ2-2; cdr3_aa: CASSSDLTGELFF; cdr3_nt: TGTGCCAGCAGTTCCGACTTAACCGGGGAGCTGTTTTTT
clone_size: NA; d_call: TRBD2; v_call: TRBV6-5; j_call: TRBJ2-1; cdr3_aa: CASSPAGGPRNEQFF; cdr3_nt: TGTGCCAGCAGTCCCGCGGGGGGGCCAAGGAATGAGCAGTTCTTC
clone_size: NA; d_call: NA; v_call: TRBV5-1; j_call: TRBJ2-1; cdr3_aa: CASSLEVSAGDEQFF; cdr3_nt: TGCGCCAGCAGCTTGGAGGTTTCCGCTGGGGATGAGCAGTTCTTC
clone_size: NA; d_call: TRBD1; v_call: TRBV5-1; j_call: TRBJ1-2; cdr3_aa: CASRMGPTQGESGYTF; cdr3_nt: TGCGCCAGCAGGATGGGGCCTACACAGGGGGAGTCCGGCTACACCTTC
clone_size: NA; d_call: TRBD2; v_call: TRBV5-6; j_call: TRBJ2-7; cdr3_aa: CASSLVGLAGLYEQYF; cdr3_nt: TGTGCCAGCAGCTTGGTCGGCCTAGCGGGGCTCTACGAGCAGTACTTC
clone_size: once; d_call: TRBD2; v_call: TRBV9; j_call: TRBJ2-3; cdr3_aa: CASSVISTSLDTQYF; cdr3_nt: TGTGCCAGCAGCGTAATCTCGACTAGCCTAGATACGCAGTATTTT
clone_size: NA; d_call: NA; v_call: TRBV30; j_call: TRBJ1-1; cdr3_aa: CAWTYSLGRNTEAFF; cdr3_nt: TGTGCCTGGACTTACTCCCTGGGGCGGAACACTGAAGCTTTCTTT
clone_size: NA; d_call: NA; v_call: TRBV6-1; j_call: TRBJ1-6; cdr3_aa: CASRLITAGDSPLHF; cdr3_nt: TGTGCCAGCAGGTTGATCACCGCTGGGGATTCACCCCTCCACTTT
clone_size: NA; d_call: TRBD2; v_call: TRBV7-6; j_call: TRBJ2-3; cdr3_aa: CASSLGSGGAPDTQYF; cdr3_nt: TGTGCCAGCAGCTTAGGGAGCGGGGGGGCTCCAGATACGCAGTATTTT
clone_size: NA; d_call: TRBD1; v_call: TRBV6-1; j_call: TRBJ1-5; cdr3_aa: CASSAGTAQPQHF; cdr3_nt: TGTGCCAGCAGTGCCGGGACAGCTCAGCCCCAGCATTTT
clone_size: NA; d_call: NA; v_call: TRBV5-4; j_call: TRBJ1-1; cdr3_aa: CASSLELNTEAFF; cdr3_nt: TGTGCCAGCAGCTTGGAGCTGAACACTGAAGCTTTCTTT
clone_size: NA; d_call: TRBD1; v_call: TRBV6-1; j_call: TRBJ1-5; cdr3_aa: CASRGPRGDQPQHF; cdr3_nt: TGTGCCAGCAGAGGACCCAGGGGGGATCAGCCCCAGCATTTT
clone_size: NA; d_call: TRBD2; v_call: TRBV4-1; j_call: TRBJ2-1; cdr3_aa: CASSHQSSGRYNEQFF; cdr3_nt: TGCGCCAGCAGCCACCAGTCTAGCGGGCGGTACAATGAGCAGTTCTTC
clone_size: NA; d_call: NA; v_call: TRBV16; j_call: TRBJ2-7; cdr3_aa: CASSQTRGSSYEQYF; cdr3_nt: TGTGCCAGCAGCCAAACCAGGGGATCGTCCTACGAGCAGTACTTC
clone_size: NA; d_call: TRBD1; v_call: TRBV6-5; j_call: TRBJ1-3; cdr3_aa: CASSYSQGASGNTIYF; cdr3_nt: TGTGCCAGCAGTTACTCTCAGGGGGCCTCTGGAAACACCATATATTTT
clone_size: once; d_call: NA; v_call: TRBV5-4; j_call: TRBJ1-3; cdr3_aa: CASSLGSSMSGNTIYF; cdr3_nt: TGTGCCAGCAGCTTAGGCTCCTCAATGTCTGGAAACACCATATATTTT
clone_size: once; d_call: TRBD1; v_call: TRBV18; j_call: TRBJ1-1; cdr3_aa: CASSPKTQGVVNTEAFF; cdr3_nt: TGTGCCAGCTCACCGAAGACGCAGGGGGTTGTGAACACTGAAGCTTTCTTT
clone_size: NA; d_call: TRBD1; v_call: TRBV5-1; j_call: TRBJ2-2; cdr3_aa: CASSLASGQANTGELFF; cdr3_nt: TGCGCCAGCAGCTTGGCCAGCGGACAGGCGAACACCGGGGAGCTGTTTTTT
clone_size: NA; d_call: NA; v_call: TRBV19; j_call: TRBJ1-5; cdr3_aa: CASSITGSQRYQPQHF; cdr3_nt: TGTGCCAGTAGTATTACAGGTTCCCAGAGATATCAGCCCCAGCATTTT
clone_size: NA; d_call: TRBD1; v_call: TRBV19; j_call: TRBJ1-2; cdr3_aa: CATNQGVLGYGYTF; cdr3_nt: TGTGCCACTAACCAGGGGGTTCTGGGCTATGGCTACACCTTC
clone_size: NA; d_call: TRBD2; v_call: TRBV4-2; j_call: TRBJ2-1; cdr3_aa: CASSQESSGGPYNEQFF; cdr3_nt: TGTGCCAGCAGCCAAGAATCCAGCGGGGGGCCTTACAATGAGCAGTTCTTC
clone_size: few; d_call: TRBD1; v_call: TRBV2; j_call: TRBJ1-2; cdr3_aa: CASNSQGNYGYTF; cdr3_nt: TGTGCCAGCAACTCACAGGGGAACTATGGCTACACCTTC
clone_size: NA; d_call: TRBD1; v_call: TRBV5-6; j_call: TRBJ1-2; cdr3_aa: CASSLDRVRGYTF; cdr3_nt: TGTGCCAGCAGCCTGGACAGGGTTCGAGGCTACACCTTC
clone_size: NA; d_call: TRBD1; v_call: TRBV25-1; j_call: TRBJ1-6; cdr3_aa: CASSAKGTVNSPLHF; cdr3_nt: TGTGCCAGCAGTGCCAAGGGGACAGTTAATTCACCCCTCCACTTT
clone_size: once; d_call: NA; v_call: TRBV6-5; j_call: TRBJ2-5; cdr3_aa: CASSYRWGSQETQYF; cdr3_nt: TGTGCCAGCAGTTACCGATGGGGGTCCCAAGAGACCCAGTACTTC
clone_size: once; d_call: NA; v_call: TRBV10-2; j_call: TRBJ2-7; cdr3_aa: CASSRQEGYEQYF; cdr3_nt: TGCGCCAGCAGTAGACAGGAGGGCTACGAGCAGTACTTC
clone_size: NA; d_call: NA; v_call: TRBV9; j_call: TRBJ2-3; cdr3_aa: CASSVEGQGTDTQYF; cdr3_nt: TGTGCCAGCAGCGTAGAAGGTCAGGGGACCGATACGCAGTATTTT
clone_size: NA; d_call: NA; v_call: TRBV27; j_call: TRBJ2-3; cdr3_aa: CATLDRNTQYF; cdr3_nt: TGTGCCACCCTAGACCGAAATACGCAGTATTTT